There are a few counts of the clone carrying this T cell receptor beta chain. What it binds is unknown. This entry belongs to a study of CD8+CD57+ T cells in acquired aplastic anemia. Across the study: Sorted CD4+ and CD8+ cells gave an average of approximately 3.4 ug of DNA. Study-wide results and caveats: Researchers reported that CD8+ Simpson's diversity was not significantly different in patients versus controls. Comparison of patients with controls identified roughly 30 shared CD8+ CDR3 sequences.

The CDR3 covers 12 residues. Looked up from germline, CDR1 is MDHEN and CDR2 is SYDVKM. The V gene lost 5 bases and the J gene lost 11 bases, with 13 bases spanning the gap. The study profiled TCR beta VDJ and CDR3 using genomic DNA as template. MiXCR was run by TCRdb on the reads, yielding one entry per CDR3 protein. The data contain roughly 61,000 distinct CDR3 sequences, less than 65% of them singletons. This chain links TRBV28 with TRBJ2-1, with D perhaps matching TRBD2 (5 bases). Sequenced material: sorted CD4+, CD8+, or CD8+CD57+ T cells (not recorded which) from PBMCs. This sequence was found in a human donor in good health, serving as a control. The chain's CDR3 is CASSPPPGKQFF. The CDR3 DNA reads TGTGCCAGCAGTCCCCCCCCGGGGAAGCAGTTCTTC.